This TCR beta chain was found in a study of control samples from healthy donors and cancer patients. Trimming removed 6 bases from V and 1 base from J, with 9 bases in between. The length of the CDR3 is 13 residues. Germline-derived CDR1 and CDR2 are KGHSH and LQKENI. Repertoires were generated with immunoSEQ multiplex PCR, while TCRdb's copy carries only in-frame clones and drops some. This table holds 200,000 to 250,000 clones, roughly 94% found once. V and J are TRBV18 and TRBJ1-1; D is ambiguous. Input material: blood. The origin of this receptor is a man aged 45 to 65 in good health. CDR3 in amino acids: CASSDQKNTEAFF. CDR3 bases: TGTGCCAGCTCGGACCAGAAGAACACTGAAGCTTTCTTT.